This T cell receptor beta chain was sequenced in a study of Graves' ophthalmopathy and Graves' hyperthyroidism. Study-wide results and caveats: Distinction of ophthalmopathy from stable hyperthyroidism by a 13-signature model reached almost 90% sensitivity and 81.08% specificity.

After removal of 6 bases from V and 0 bases from J, the junction contained 1 base not matched to a gene. Germline lookup yields CDR1 ENHRY and CDR2 SYGVKD. The CDR3 covers 13 residues. Orbital computed tomography, together with clinical symptoms, serum thyroxine, TRAb and thyroid ultrasound, was used for diagnosis. The study amplified TCR beta CDR3 regions using RNA transcripts. The first-round RT-PCR employed HTBI primers together with the Qiagen OneStep RT-PCR kit. A multiplex PCR was then performed as the second round. One entry per CDR3 protein results from TCRdb running MiXCR on the multiplex PCR reads. Of roughly 1.1 million distinct CDR3 sequences in the sample, less than 45% were seen once. This clonotype was seen many times. Its target is unknown.

Source material: peripheral blood or thyroid tissue (not recorded which). The receptor was isolated from an adult man with Graves' hyperthyroidism. The chain uses TRBV10-3 and TRBJ1-1, with 7 nucleotides matching TRBD1. CDR3 residues: CAIRGQLNTEAFF. The CDR3 DNA reads TGTGCCATCAGGGGACAGCTGAACACTGAAGCTTTCTTT.